This T cell receptor beta chain appears in the sequencing data of a study of shared clonotypes between healthy human individuals. The study's findings and limits: Four donors had 5% to 6% of their naive CD4 clonotypes in common. Even with large depth, rarefaction showed that sorted-subset sequencing was incomplete.

With respect to this clone: The antigen is not known.

Germline V gives CDR1 MNHEY, CDR2 SVGAGI. Deletions cut 0 bases from V and 4 bases from J, with 9 bases between. The CDR3 covers 15 residues. Produced via immunoSEQ multiplex PCR; TCRdb's table is partial and in-frame only. The sample carries 500,000 to 700,000 clones, roughly 95% recorded once. Naive CD8 cells, CD45RO-negative and positively selected for CCR7, excluded terminally differentiated effector memory CD45RA+ cells. All donors were healthy HIV-negative adults lacking recent acute infections or vaccinations. The V call is TRBV6-5, the J call TRBJ1-4, with no clear D. Sequencing was performed on naive CD8+ T cells sorted from blood. The TCR originated in a woman aged 25 to 45 in good health. CDR3 region: CASSYSPADNEKLFF. CDR3 sequence (DNA): TGTGCCAGCAGTTACTCGCCCGCGGATAATGAAAAACTGTTTTTT.